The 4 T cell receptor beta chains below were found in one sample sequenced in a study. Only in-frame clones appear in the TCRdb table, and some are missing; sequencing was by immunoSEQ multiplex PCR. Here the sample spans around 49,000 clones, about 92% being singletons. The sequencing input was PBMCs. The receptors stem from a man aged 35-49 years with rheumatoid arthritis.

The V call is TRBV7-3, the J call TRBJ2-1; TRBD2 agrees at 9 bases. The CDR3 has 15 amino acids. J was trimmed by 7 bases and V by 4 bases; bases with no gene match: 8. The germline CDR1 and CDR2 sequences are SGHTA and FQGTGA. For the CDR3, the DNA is TGTGCCAGCAGCTCCATAGCGGGAGAGGGAAATGAGCAGTTCTTC. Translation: CASSSIAGEGNEQFF.

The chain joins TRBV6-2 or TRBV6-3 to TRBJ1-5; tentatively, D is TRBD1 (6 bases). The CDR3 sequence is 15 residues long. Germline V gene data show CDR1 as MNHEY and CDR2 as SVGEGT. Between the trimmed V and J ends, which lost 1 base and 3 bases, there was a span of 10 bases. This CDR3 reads CASSYFGQTNQPQHF. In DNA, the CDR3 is TGTGCCAGCAGTTACTTCGGACAGACCAATCAGCCCCAGCATTTT.

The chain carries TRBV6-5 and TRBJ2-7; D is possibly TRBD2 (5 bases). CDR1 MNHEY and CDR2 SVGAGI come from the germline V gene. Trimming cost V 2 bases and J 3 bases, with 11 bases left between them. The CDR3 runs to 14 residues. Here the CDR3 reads CASSYRENNYEQYF. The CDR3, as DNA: TGTGCCAGCAGTTACAGGGAGAACAACTACGAGCAGTACTTC.

This chain's CDR3 is CASSRTGGIVNTEAFF. The CDR3 DNA reads as TGTGCCAGTAGTAGGACAGGGGGCATCGTGAACACTGAAGCTTTCTTT. This rearrangement joins TRBV19 to TRBJ1-1; TRBD1 matches 11 bases. This CDR3 comprises 16 residues. Germline V gene data show CDR1 as LNHDA and CDR2 as SQIVND (reference sequence). V shed 4 bases and J 0 bases; nucleotides not matched to a gene: 4.